This T cell receptor beta chain was observed in a study of shared clonotypes between healthy human individuals. Each sample came from a Caucasian adult donor living in Nashville, Tennessee. In germline, CDR1 is MDHEN, CDR2 SYDVKM. The J segment lost 7 bases and the V segment lost 6 bases, leaving 15 bases of the junction unmatched. This CDR3 contains 17 residues. About this clone: As yet, its antigen is unknown.

Some clones are missing from TCRdb's copy, which holds only in-frame ones; the method was immunoSEQ multiplex PCR. This sample has over 1.5 million clones, with 95% to 99% found just once. Study-wide results and limits: When naive CD4 clonotypes were compared across a few donors, approximately 5% were shared. Clonotype sharing among donors was expected to depend on sequencing depth. Larger estimated richness was generally seen in naive subsets than in memory subsets.

This chain uses TRBV28 with TRBJ2-7, with TRBD2 identical over 13 bases. Sample: naive CD4+ T cells sorted from blood. The subset here: CD45RA+ positively selected. The sequence came from a man aged 30 to 39 in good health. CDR3 in DNA: TGTGCCAGCAGAAACTACCCGGGACTAGCGGGATCGGGGGAGCAGTACTTC. Translated, it gives CASRNYPGLAGSGEQYF.